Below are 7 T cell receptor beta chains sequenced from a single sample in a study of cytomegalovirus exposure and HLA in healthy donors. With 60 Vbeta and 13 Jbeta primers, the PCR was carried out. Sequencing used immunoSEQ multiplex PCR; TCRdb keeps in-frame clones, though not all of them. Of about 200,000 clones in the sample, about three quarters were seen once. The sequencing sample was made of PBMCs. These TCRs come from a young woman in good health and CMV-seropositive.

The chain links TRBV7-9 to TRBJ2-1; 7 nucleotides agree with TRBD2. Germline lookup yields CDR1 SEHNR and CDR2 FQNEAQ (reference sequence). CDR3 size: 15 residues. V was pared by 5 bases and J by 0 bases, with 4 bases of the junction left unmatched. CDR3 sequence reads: CASSPRGFSYNEQFF. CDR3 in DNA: TGTGCCAGCAGCCCGCGGGGGTTCTCCTACAATGAGCAGTTCTTC.

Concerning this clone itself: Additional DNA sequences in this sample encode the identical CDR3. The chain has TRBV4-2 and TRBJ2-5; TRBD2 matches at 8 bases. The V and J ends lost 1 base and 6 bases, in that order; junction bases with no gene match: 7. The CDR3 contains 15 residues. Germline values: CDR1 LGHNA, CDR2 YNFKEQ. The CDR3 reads CASSQGAGVEKTQYF. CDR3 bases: TGTGCCAGCAGCCAAGGAGCGGGGGTCGAAAAGACCCAGTACTTC.

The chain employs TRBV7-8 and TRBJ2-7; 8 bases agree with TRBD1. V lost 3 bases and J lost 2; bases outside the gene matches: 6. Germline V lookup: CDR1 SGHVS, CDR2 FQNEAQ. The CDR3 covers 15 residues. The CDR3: CASSFGQGLTYEQYF. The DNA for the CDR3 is TGTGCCAGCAGCTTCGGACAGGGCCTAACCTACGAGCAGTACTTC.

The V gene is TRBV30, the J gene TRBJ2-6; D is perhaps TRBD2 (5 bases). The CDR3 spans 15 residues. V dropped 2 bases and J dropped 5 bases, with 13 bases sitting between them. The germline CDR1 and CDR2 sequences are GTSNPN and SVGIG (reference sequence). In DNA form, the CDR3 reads TGTGCCTGGAGTCCAAGAAGAGGGTGGGCCAACGTCCTGACTTTC. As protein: CAWSPRRGWANVLTF.

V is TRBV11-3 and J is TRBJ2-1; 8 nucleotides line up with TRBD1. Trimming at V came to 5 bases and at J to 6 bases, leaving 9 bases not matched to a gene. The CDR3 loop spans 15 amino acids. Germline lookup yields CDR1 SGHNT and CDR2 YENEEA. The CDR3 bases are TGTGCCAGCAGCGCCTTGGACAGGGATCGCAATGAGCAGTTCTTC. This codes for CASSALDRDRNEQFF.

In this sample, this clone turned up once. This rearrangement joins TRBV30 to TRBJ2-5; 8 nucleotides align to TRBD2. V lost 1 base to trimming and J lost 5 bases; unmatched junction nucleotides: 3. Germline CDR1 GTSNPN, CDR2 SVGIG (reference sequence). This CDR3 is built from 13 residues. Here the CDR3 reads CAWSGGLEETQYF. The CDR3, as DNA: TGTGCCTGGAGTGGGGGACTAGAGGAGACCCAGTACTTC.

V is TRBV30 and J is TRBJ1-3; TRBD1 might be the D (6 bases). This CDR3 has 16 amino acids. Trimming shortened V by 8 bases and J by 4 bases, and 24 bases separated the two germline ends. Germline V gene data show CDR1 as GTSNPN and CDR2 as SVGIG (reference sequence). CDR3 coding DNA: TGTGCCGTGGTTAGTGGGAACAGGGTGTACGGAAACACCATATATTTT. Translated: CAVVSGNRVYGNTIYF.